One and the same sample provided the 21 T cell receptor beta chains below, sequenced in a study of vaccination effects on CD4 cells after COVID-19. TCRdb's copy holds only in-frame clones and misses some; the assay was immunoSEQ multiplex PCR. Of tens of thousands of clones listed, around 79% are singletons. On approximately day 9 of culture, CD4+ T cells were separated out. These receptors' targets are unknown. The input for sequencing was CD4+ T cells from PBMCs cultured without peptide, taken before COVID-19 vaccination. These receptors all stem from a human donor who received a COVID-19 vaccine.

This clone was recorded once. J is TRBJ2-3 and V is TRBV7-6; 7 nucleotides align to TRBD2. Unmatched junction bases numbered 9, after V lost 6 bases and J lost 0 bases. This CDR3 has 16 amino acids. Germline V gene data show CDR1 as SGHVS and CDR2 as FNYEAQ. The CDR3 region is CASSRGAGVSTDTQYF. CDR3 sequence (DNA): TGTGCCAGCAGTCGGGGCGCGGGGGTTAGCACAGATACGCAGTATTTT.

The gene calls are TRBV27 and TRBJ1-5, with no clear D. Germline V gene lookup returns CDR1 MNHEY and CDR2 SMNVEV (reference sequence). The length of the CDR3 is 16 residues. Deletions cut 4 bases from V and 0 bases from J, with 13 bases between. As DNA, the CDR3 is TGTGCCAGCAGTTCCAGACCCCCTTATAGCAATCAGCCCCAGCATTTT. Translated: CASSSRPPYSNQPQHF.

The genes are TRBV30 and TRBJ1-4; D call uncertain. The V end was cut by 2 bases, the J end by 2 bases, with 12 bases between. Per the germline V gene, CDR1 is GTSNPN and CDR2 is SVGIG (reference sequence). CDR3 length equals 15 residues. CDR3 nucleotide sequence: TGTGCCTGGAGTAGGCTGGACCTCACTAATGAAAAACTGTTTTTT. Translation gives CAWSRLDLTNEKLFF.

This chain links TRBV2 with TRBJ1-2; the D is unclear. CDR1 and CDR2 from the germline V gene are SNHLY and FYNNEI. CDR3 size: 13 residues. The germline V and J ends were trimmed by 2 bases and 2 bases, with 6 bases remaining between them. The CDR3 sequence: CASSELGNYGYTF. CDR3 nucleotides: TGTGCCAGCAGTGAATTAGGCAACTATGGCTACACCTTC.

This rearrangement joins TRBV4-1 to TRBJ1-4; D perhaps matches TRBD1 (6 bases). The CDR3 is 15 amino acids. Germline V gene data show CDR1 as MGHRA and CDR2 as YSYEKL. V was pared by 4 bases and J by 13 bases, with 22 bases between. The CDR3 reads CASSPESRDTGTLFF. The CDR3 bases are TGCGCCAGCAGCCCCGAGTCCCGGGACACCGGCACACTGTTTTTT.

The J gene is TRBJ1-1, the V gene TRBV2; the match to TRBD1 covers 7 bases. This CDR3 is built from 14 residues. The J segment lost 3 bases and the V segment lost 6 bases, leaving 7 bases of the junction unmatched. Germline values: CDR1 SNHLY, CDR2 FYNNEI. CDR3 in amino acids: CASSLSGGDTEAFF. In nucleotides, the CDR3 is TGTGCCAGCAGCCTTTCAGGGGGAGACACTGAAGCTTTCTTT. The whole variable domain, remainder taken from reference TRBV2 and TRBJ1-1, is EPEVTQTPSHQVTQMGQEVILRCVPISNHLYFYWYRQILGQKVEFLVSFYNNEISEKSEIFDDQFSVERPDGSNFTLKIRSTKLEDSAMYFCASSLSGGDTEAFFGQGTRLTVV.

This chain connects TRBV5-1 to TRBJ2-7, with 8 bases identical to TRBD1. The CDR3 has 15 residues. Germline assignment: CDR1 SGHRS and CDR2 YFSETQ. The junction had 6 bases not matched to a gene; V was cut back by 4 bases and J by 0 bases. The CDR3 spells CASSPRQGSSYEQYF. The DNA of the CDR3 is TGCGCCAGCAGCCCCAGACAGGGGAGCTCCTACGAGCAGTACTTC.

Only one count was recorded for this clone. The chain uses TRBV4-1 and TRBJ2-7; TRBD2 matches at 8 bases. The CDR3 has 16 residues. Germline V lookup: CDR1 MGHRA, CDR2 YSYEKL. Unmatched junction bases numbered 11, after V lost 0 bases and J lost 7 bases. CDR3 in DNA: TGCGCCAGCAGCCAAGATGTAGCGGGAAAAGGGGGGGAGCAGTACTTC. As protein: CASSQDVAGKGGEQYF.

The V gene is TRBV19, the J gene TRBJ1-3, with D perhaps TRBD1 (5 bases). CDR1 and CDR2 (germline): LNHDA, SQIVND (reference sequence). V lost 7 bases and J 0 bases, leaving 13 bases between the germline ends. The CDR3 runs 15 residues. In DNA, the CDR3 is TGTGCCAGTACCATGGGACGGTCCTCTGGAAACACCATATATTTT. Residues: CASTMGRSSGNTIYF.

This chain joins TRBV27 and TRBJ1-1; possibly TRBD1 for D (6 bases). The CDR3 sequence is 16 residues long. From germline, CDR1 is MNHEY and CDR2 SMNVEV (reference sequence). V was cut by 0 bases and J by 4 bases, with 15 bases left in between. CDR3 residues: CASSLSIQGQGTEAFF. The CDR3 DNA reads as TGTGCCAGCAGTTTATCGATCCAGGGGCAAGGCACTGAAGCTTTCTTT.

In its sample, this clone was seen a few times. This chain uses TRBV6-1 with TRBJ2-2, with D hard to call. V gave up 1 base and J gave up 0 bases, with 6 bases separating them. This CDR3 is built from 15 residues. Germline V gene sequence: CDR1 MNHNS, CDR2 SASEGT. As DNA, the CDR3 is TGTGCCAGCAGTGAAGTTGGAGCGAACACCGGGGAGCTGTTTTTT. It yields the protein CASSEVGANTGELFF.

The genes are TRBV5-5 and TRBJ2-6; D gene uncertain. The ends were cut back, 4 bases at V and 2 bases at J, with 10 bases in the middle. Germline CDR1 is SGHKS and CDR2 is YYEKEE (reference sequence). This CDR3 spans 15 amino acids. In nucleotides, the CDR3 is TGTGCCAGCAGCGCCCAGGTGGCTGGGGCCAACGTCCTGACTTTC. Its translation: CASSAQVAGANVLTF.

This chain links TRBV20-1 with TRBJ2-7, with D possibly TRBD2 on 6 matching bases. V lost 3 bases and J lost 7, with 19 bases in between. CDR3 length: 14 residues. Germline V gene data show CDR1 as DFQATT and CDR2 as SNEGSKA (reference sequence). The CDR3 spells CSASSDGGMGEQYF. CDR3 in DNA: TGCAGTGCTAGTTCAGACGGGGGAATGGGGGAGCAGTACTTC.

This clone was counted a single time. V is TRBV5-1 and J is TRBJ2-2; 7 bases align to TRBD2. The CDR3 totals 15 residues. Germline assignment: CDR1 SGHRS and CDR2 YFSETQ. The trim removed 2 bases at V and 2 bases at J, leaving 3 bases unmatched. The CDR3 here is CASSFSSGNTGELFF. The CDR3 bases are TGCGCCAGCAGCTTTTCTAGCGGCAACACCGGGGAGCTGTTTTTT.

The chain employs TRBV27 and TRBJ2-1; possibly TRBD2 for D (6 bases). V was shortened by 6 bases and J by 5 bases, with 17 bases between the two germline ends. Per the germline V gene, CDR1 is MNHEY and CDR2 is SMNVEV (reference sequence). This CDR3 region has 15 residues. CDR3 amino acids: CASSLSGTSHNEQFF. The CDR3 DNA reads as TGTGCCAGCAGCCTGTCCGGGACTTCCCACAATGAGCAGTTCTTC.

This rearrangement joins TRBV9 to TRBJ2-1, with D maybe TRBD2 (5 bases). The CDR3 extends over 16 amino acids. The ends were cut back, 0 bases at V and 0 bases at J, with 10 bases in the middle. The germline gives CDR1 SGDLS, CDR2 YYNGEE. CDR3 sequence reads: CASSVEIGGSYNEQFF. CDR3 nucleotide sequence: TGTGCCAGCAGCGTAGAAATTGGAGGCTCCTACAATGAGCAGTTCTTC.

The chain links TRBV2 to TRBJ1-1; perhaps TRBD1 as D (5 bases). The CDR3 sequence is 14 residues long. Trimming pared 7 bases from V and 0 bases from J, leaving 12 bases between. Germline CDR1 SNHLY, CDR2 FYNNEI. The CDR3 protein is CASTTDNMNTEAFF. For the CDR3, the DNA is TGTGCCAGCACTACGGACAACATGAACACTGAAGCTTTCTTT.

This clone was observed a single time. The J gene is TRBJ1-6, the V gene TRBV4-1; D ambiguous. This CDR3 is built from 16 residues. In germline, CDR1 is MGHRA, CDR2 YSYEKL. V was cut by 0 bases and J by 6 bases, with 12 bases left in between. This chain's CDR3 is CASSQDPGRPNSPLHF. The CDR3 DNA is TGCGCCAGCAGCCAAGATCCGGGGAGACCTAATTCACCCCTCCACTTT.

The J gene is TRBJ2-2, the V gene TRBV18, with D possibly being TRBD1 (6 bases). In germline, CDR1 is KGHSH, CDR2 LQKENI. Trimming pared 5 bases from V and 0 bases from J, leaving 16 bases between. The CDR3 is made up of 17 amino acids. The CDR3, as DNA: TGTGCCAGCTCATCACGTACAGGGTTTGCGAACACCGGGGAGCTGTTTTTT. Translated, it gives CASSSRTGFANTGELFF.

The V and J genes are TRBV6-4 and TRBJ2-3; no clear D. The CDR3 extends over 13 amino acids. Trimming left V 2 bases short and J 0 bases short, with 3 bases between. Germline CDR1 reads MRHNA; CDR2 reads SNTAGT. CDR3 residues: CASSDTSTDTQYF. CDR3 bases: TGTGCCAGCAGTGACACTAGCACAGATACGCAGTATTTT.

Written as DNA, the CDR3 is TGTGCCAGCAGCTCACCGGGACACCTGAGGACTGAAGCTTTCTTT. This gives the protein CASSSPGHLRTEAFF. V is TRBV7-2 and J is TRBJ1-1; D is perhaps TRBD1 (6 bases). Per germline, CDR1 SGHTA and CDR2 FQGNSA. The V end lost 4 bases, the J end lost 5 bases, and 17 bases lay between the germline ends. The CDR3 spans 15 residues.